These T cell receptor beta chains were read from a single sample in a study of blood T cell repertoires in COVID-19. Repertoires were generated with immunoSEQ multiplex PCR, while TCRdb's copy carries only in-frame clones and drops some. The table lists some 180,000 clones, about 80% of them singletons. Sequenced material: peripheral blood. These receptors were collected from a man in his fifties or sixties with acute or convalescent COVID-19. CDR3s include the opening cysteine and the closing phenylalanine or tryptophan. The D gene is left open where the match is weak. Size is omitted from some rows. Given values are once, few, many or a class for expanded clones.

j_call: TRBJ1-5
clone_size: few
d_call: TRBD1
v_call: TRBV7-2
cdr3_nt: TGTGCCAGCAGCCCTACGGACAGGGGGCCCCAGCATTTT
cdr3_aa: CASSPTDRGPQHF

j_call: TRBJ2-4
clone_size: -
d_call: -
v_call: TRBV18
cdr3_nt: TGTGCCAGCTCAAGGGAGGCGGAGCTATTAACCAAAAACATTCAGTACTTC
cdr3_aa: CASSREAELLTKNIQYF

j_call: TRBJ2-3
clone_size: -
d_call: -
v_call: TRBV5-1
cdr3_nt: TGCGCCAGCAGGCGACGGAGTGGGAGTACAGATACGCAGTATTTT
cdr3_aa: CASRRRSGSTDTQYF

j_call: TRBJ1-1
clone_size: -
d_call: TRBD1
v_call: TRBV6-5
cdr3_nt: TGTGCCAGCAGTTCTCGACAGGGGGGAACTGAAGCTTTCTTT
cdr3_aa: CASSSRQGGTEAFF

j_call: TRBJ2-3
clone_size: -
d_call: TRBD2
v_call: TRBV10-3
cdr3_nt: TGTGCCACCCAAGGAAGGACTAGCGGGAGCGATGGGGGCACAGATACGCAGTATTTT
cdr3_aa: CATQGRTSGSDGGTDTQYF

j_call: TRBJ1-2
clone_size: -
d_call: -
v_call: TRBV10-3
cdr3_nt: TGTGCCATCAGGCAGGGGTTTGCAAACTATGGCTACACCTTC
cdr3_aa: CAIRQGFANYGYTF

j_call: TRBJ1-6
clone_size: -
d_call: -
v_call: TRBV19
cdr3_nt: TGTGCCAGTAGTATACGACACTCCTATAATTCACCCCTCCACTTT
cdr3_aa: CASSIRHSYNSPLHF

j_call: TRBJ1-5
clone_size: few
d_call: -
v_call: TRBV24-1
cdr3_nt: TGTGCCACCCCTCCTTCGCGACAGCTTAGCAATCAGCCCCAGCATTTT
cdr3_aa: CATPPSRQLSNQPQHF

j_call: TRBJ1-6
clone_size: once
d_call: TRBD1
v_call: TRBV7-3
cdr3_nt: TGTGCCAGCAGCTCTGCGGGACAGAATTCACCCCTCCACTTT
cdr3_aa: CASSSAGQNSPLHF

j_call: TRBJ2-1
clone_size: -
d_call: -
v_call: TRBV10-3
cdr3_nt: TGTGCCATCAGTGAATTCTACTACAATGAGCAGTTCTTC
cdr3_aa: CAISEFYYNEQFF

j_call: TRBJ1-1
clone_size: -
d_call: -
v_call: TRBV21-1
cdr3_nt: TGTGCCAGCAGCAAATGGGACAGAAAGAACACTGAAGCTTTCTTT
cdr3_aa: CASSKWDRKNTEAFF

j_call: TRBJ2-1
clone_size: -
d_call: -
v_call: TRBV19
cdr3_nt: TGTGCCAGTAGTAAAAGAGGAGGGGGCGGGGTGGACAATGAGCAGTTCTTC
cdr3_aa: CASSKRGGGGVDNEQFF

j_call: TRBJ2-5
clone_size: -
d_call: TRBD1
v_call: TRBV2
cdr3_nt: TGTGCCAGCAGTGAAACAGGACAGGAGGAGACCCAGTACTTC
cdr3_aa: CASSETGQEETQYF

j_call: TRBJ1-1
clone_size: -
d_call: TRBD1
v_call: TRBV24-1
cdr3_nt: TGTGCCACCAGTGATTTGCCTGCCGGGACAGAGGAGAACACTGAAGCTTTCTTT
cdr3_aa: CATSDLPAGTEENTEAFF

j_call: TRBJ1-2
clone_size: -
d_call: -
v_call: TRBV4-1
cdr3_nt: TGCGCCAGCAGCCGGGCTCCTGTCCAGCCAGCTAACTATGGCTACACCTTC
cdr3_aa: CASSRAPVQPANYGYTF

j_call: TRBJ1-1
clone_size: -
d_call: TRBD1
v_call: TRBV27
cdr3_nt: TGTGCCAGCAGATATACAGGGGGGACTGAAGCTTTCTTT
cdr3_aa: CASRYTGGTEAFF

j_call: TRBJ2-7
clone_size: -
d_call: -
v_call: TRBV6-6
cdr3_nt: TGTGCCAGCAACCGTAAGACAGACTCCTACGAGCAGTACTTC
cdr3_aa: CASNRKTDSYEQYF

j_call: TRBJ1-2
clone_size: -
d_call: -
v_call: TRBV7-5
cdr3_nt: TGTGCCAGAAGCCCCCGCCGGTATGGCTACACCTTC
cdr3_aa: CARSPRRYGYTF

j_call: TRBJ2-1
clone_size: -
d_call: TRBD1
v_call: TRBV6-5
cdr3_nt: TGTGCCAGCAGTTACTCGAGGAGACAGGGTTTCAGTGAGCAGTTCTTC
cdr3_aa: CASSYSRRQGFSEQFF

j_call: TRBJ2-5
clone_size: -
d_call: -
v_call: TRBV5-4
cdr3_nt: TGTGCCAGCAGCTCTACGGGATACACAAACCAAGAGTCCCAGTACTTC
cdr3_aa: CASSSTGYTNQESQYF

j_call: TRBJ1-4
clone_size: -
d_call: TRBD1
v_call: TRBV5-1
cdr3_nt: TGCGCCAGCAGCTCTATGGGACAGATTGAAAAACTGTTTTTT
cdr3_aa: CASSSMGQIEKLFF

j_call: TRBJ2-1
clone_size: -
d_call: -
v_call: TRBV7-9
cdr3_nt: TGTGCCAGCAGCTTAGTGTCGTGGGAGGATGAGCAGTTCTTC
cdr3_aa: CASSLVSWEDEQFF

j_call: TRBJ1-4
clone_size: -
d_call: -
v_call: TRBV2
cdr3_nt: TGTGCCAGCAGTGCTCTCGGGACTGTTAATGAAAAACTGTTTTTT
cdr3_aa: CASSALGTVNEKLFF

j_call: TRBJ2-7
clone_size: -
d_call: -
v_call: TRBV6-2/TRBV6-3
cdr3_nt: TGTGCCAGCAGCCAGGTCGGGGAGATTTCAATCTACGAGCAGTACTTC
cdr3_aa: CASSQVGEISIYEQYF

j_call: TRBJ1-5
clone_size: -
d_call: -
v_call: TRBV19
cdr3_nt: TGTGCCAGTAGTATTAGGAGTCGGATTAGCAATCAGCCCCAGCATTTT
cdr3_aa: CASSIRSRISNQPQHF

j_call: TRBJ2-1
clone_size: once
d_call: -
v_call: TRBV18
cdr3_nt: TGTGCCAGCTCACCGGCGGGGAACATTCGTAGTGAGCAGTTCTTC
cdr3_aa: CASSPAGNIRSEQFF

j_call: TRBJ2-4
clone_size: once
d_call: -
v_call: TRBV27
cdr3_nt: TGTGCCAGCAGTTTAGCGGGTTTAGCCAAAAACATTCAGTACTTC
cdr3_aa: CASSLAGLAKNIQYF

j_call: TRBJ1-5
clone_size: -
d_call: TRBD1
v_call: TRBV18
cdr3_nt: TGTGCCAGCTCACCGACGACAGGGGGAGCCCAGCCCCAGCATTTT
cdr3_aa: CASSPTTGGAQPQHF

j_call: TRBJ1-6
clone_size: few
d_call: TRBD1
v_call: TRBV6-5
cdr3_nt: TGTGCCAGCAGTTACCGACAGGGCGGGAATTCACCCCTCCACTTT
cdr3_aa: CASSYRQGGNSPLHF

j_call: TRBJ1-5
clone_size: -
d_call: TRBD1
v_call: TRBV12-3/TRBV12-4
cdr3_nt: TGTGCCAGCCGACAAGGGACAGATCAGCCCCAGCATTTT
cdr3_aa: CASRQGTDQPQHF

j_call: TRBJ1-5
clone_size: -
d_call: -
v_call: TRBV7-2
cdr3_nt: TGTGCCAGCAGCCTAACCAGGGATTCTAAGCCCCAGCATTTT
cdr3_aa: CASSLTRDSKPQHF

j_call: TRBJ2-6
clone_size: few
d_call: TRBD1
v_call: TRBV5-1
cdr3_nt: TGCGCCAGCAGCTTGGGACAGGGTTACTCTGGGGCCAACGTCCTGACTTTC
cdr3_aa: CASSLGQGYSGANVLTF

j_call: TRBJ1-5
clone_size: -
d_call: -
v_call: TRBV2
cdr3_nt: TGTGCCAGCAGGTCGTCTTTTATCAATCAGCCCCAGCATTTT
cdr3_aa: CASRSSFINQPQHF

j_call: TRBJ2-5
clone_size: once
d_call: TRBD2
v_call: TRBV3-1/TRBV3-2
cdr3_nt: TGTGCCAGCAGCCAAGGATGCGACAAAGGGACTAGCTTGTTCCAAGAGACCCAGTACTTC
cdr3_aa: CASSQGCDKGTSLFQETQYF

j_call: TRBJ2-7
clone_size: -
d_call: TRBD1
v_call: TRBV5-8
cdr3_nt: TGTGCCAGCAGCTTGGTGGGACAGAACTCCTACGAGCAGTACTTC
cdr3_aa: CASSLVGQNSYEQYF

j_call: TRBJ2-1
clone_size: -
d_call: TRBD2
v_call: TRBV6-6
cdr3_nt: TGTGCCAGCAGTTACGCGGGGGAATACAATGAGCAGTTCTTC
cdr3_aa: CASSYAGEYNEQFF

j_call: TRBJ1-4
clone_size: -
d_call: TRBD1
v_call: TRBV5-1
cdr3_nt: TGCGCCAGCAGCTTGGGGCAGGGGGCGGCAACTAATGAAAAACTGTTTTTT
cdr3_aa: CASSLGQGAATNEKLFF

j_call: TRBJ2-7
clone_size: -
d_call: -
v_call: TRBV7-9
cdr3_nt: TGTGCCAGCACCCCCATGGGGCCCGGCTACGAGCAGTACTTC
cdr3_aa: CASTPMGPGYEQYF

j_call: TRBJ2-2
clone_size: -
d_call: -
v_call: TRBV7-9
cdr3_nt: TGTGCCAGCAGCTTATATCCGAACACCGGGGAGCTGTTTTTT
cdr3_aa: CASSLYPNTGELFF

j_call: TRBJ2-3
clone_size: few
d_call: TRBD2
v_call: TRBV7-9
cdr3_nt: TGTGCCAGCAGCTTAACTAATACGGGACTAGCTGCTACGCAGTATTTT
cdr3_aa: CASSLTNTGLAATQYF

j_call: TRBJ2-4
clone_size: -
d_call: -
v_call: TRBV18
cdr3_nt: TGTGCCAGCTCCAACCGGGCCAGGGATCCCAAAAACATTCAGTACTTC
cdr3_aa: CASSNRARDPKNIQYF

j_call: TRBJ2-5
clone_size: -
d_call: -
v_call: TRBV6-1
cdr3_nt: TGTGCCAGCAGTGTTGGCCCGGGTCCCTTTAAAGAGACCCAGTACTTC
cdr3_aa: CASSVGPGPFKETQYF

j_call: TRBJ2-1
clone_size: -
d_call: TRBD1
v_call: TRBV20-1
cdr3_nt: TGCAGTGCTCAGACAGGGGAGTGGCAGTTCTTC
cdr3_aa: CSAQTGEWQFF

j_call: TRBJ2-3
clone_size: -
d_call: -
v_call: TRBV5-1
cdr3_nt: TGCGCCAGCAGCTTGGGGACTAGCACAGATACGCAGTATTTT
cdr3_aa: CASSLGTSTDTQYF

j_call: TRBJ2-3
clone_size: -
d_call: TRBD1
v_call: TRBV6-5
cdr3_nt: TGTGCCAGCAGTACGGACAGGGGGCAAGATACGCAGTATTTT
cdr3_aa: CASSTDRGQDTQYF

j_call: TRBJ1-2
clone_size: -
d_call: -
v_call: TRBV19
cdr3_nt: TGTGCCAGTAGTGCAGGGTTTAACTATGGCTACACCTTC
cdr3_aa: CASSAGFNYGYTF

j_call: TRBJ2-1
clone_size: -
d_call: -
v_call: TRBV18
cdr3_nt: TGTGCCAGCTCGCCAGCGGAAAGAAGGAATGAGCAGTTCTTC
cdr3_aa: CASSPAERRNEQFF

j_call: TRBJ1-4
clone_size: -
d_call: TRBD1
v_call: TRBV29-1
cdr3_nt: TGCAGCGTCCGACAGGGGCGGGAAAAACTGTTTTTT
cdr3_aa: CSVRQGREKLFF

j_call: TRBJ1-1
clone_size: -
d_call: TRBD1
v_call: TRBV6-5
cdr3_nt: TGTGCCAGCAGTACCGACAGGGGAGGGACCATTGAAGCTTTCTTT
cdr3_aa: CASSTDRGGTIEAFF